The 17 T cell receptor beta chains below all came from one sample that was sequenced in a study of T-cell reconstitution after alpha-beta-depleted transplantation in children. Researchers prepared the TCRbeta library using unique molecular identifiers, the study reports. MiXCR was run by TCRdb on the PCR reads, yielding one entry per CDR3 protein. The sample holds 300,000 or so distinct CDR3 sequences, 9.5% to 10% seen once. The material sequenced was PBMCs from the stem cell graft donor, taken from the stem cell graft. These TCRs come from a human donor who donated a stem cell graft to a child with SCID.

This clonotype was detected only a few times. This rearrangement joins TRBV20-1 to TRBJ2-1; no definite D call. The length of the CDR3 is 15 residues. CDR1 is DFQATT and CDR2 is SNEGSKA in the germline V gene (reference sequence). The ends were cut back, 1 base at V and 0 bases at J, with 10 bases in the middle. CDR3 nucleotide sequence: TGCAGTGCTAGAGCGATCTGGAACTCCTACAATGAGCAGTTCTTC. Its protein product is CSARAIWNSYNEQFF.

This clonotype occurred a few times. The chain recombines TRBV12-3 or TRBV12-4 with TRBJ2-6, with D perhaps TRBD2 (6 bases). This CDR3 has 13 residues. V was clipped by 3 bases and J by 12 bases, with 12 bases between them. The CDR3 region has the DNA TGTGCCAGCAGTTTCGTGGGGGGTGGCGTCCTGACTTTC. This encodes CASSFVGGGVLTF.

V and J are TRBV6-1 and TRBJ2-1; possibly TRBD2 for D (5 bases). V was pared by 6 bases and J by 7 bases, with 13 bases between. CDR1 is MNHNS, CDR2 SASEGT, per germline. The CDR3 runs to 13 residues. The CDR3 region has the DNA TGTGCCAGCAGGACCCGGGGTACAAATGAGCAGTTCTTC. It codes for CASRTRGTNEQFF.

The chain joins TRBV11-2 to TRBJ1-3; 9 bases are shared with TRBD1. In germline, CDR1 is SGHAT, CDR2 FQNNGV. The CDR3 runs 18 residues. The V and J ends lost 4 bases and 4 bases, in that order; junction bases with no gene match: 14. Here the CDR3 DNA reads TGTGCCAGCAGCTCCCATACGACCGGGACAGGGTTAGGAAACACCATATATTTT. Translation: CASSSHTTGTGLGNTIYF.

This clonotype turned up a few times. The chain combines TRBV27 with TRBJ2-2; D may correspond to TRBD1 or TRBD2 (6 bases each). Germline V gives CDR1 MNHEY, CDR2 SMNVEV (reference sequence). The CDR3 runs to 16 residues. The germline V and J ends were trimmed by 7 bases and 3 bases, with 18 bases remaining between them. The CDR3 protein is CASTSEGGPHTGELFF. The DNA of the CDR3 is TGTGCCAGCACCTCCGAGGGGGGCCCGCACACCGGGGAGCTGTTTTTT.

The chain combines TRBV19 with TRBJ2-5; 7 bases map to TRBD2. The CDR3 contains 14 residues. Trimming at V came to 5 bases and at J to 0 bases, leaving 3 bases not matched to a gene. Germline-derived CDR1 and CDR2 are LNHDA and SQIVND (reference sequence). CDR3 sequence: CASSEGGYQETQYF. Written as DNA, the CDR3 is TGTGCCAGTAGTGAGGGAGGGTACCAAGAGACCCAGTACTTC.

Many counts were recorded for this clonotype. The chain recombines TRBV12-3 or TRBV12-4 with TRBJ2-1; tentative D call: TRBD1 (6 bases). The V and J ends lost 6 bases and 6 bases respectively, with 9 bases between them. CDR3 length: 12 residues. The DNA for the CDR3 is TGTGCCAGCAGCTTGACAGGCAATGAGCAGTTCTTC. It codes for CASSLTGNEQFF.

This clonotype was counted ten times or more. The J gene is TRBJ2-2, the V gene TRBV2, with 8 nucleotides matching TRBD1. The V gene's germline CDR1 is SNHLY and CDR2 FYNNEI. This CDR3 contains 18 residues. Trimming removed 6 bases from V and 1 base from J; junction bases left unmatched: 13. The CDR3 here is CASSVQAGTGKNTGELFF. The CDR3 nucleotides read TGTGCCAGCAGCGTCCAAGCCGGGACAGGCAAGAACACCGGGGAGCTGTTTTTT.

This clonotype was seen only a few times. This chain joins TRBV12-3 or TRBV12-4 and TRBJ2-1; 10 bases agree with TRBD2. The CDR3 has 16 residues. Trimming took 3 bases from V and 2 from J; bases not matched to a gene: 4. The CDR3: CASSFTSGEPYNEQFF. The CDR3, as DNA: TGTGCCAGCAGTTTCACTAGCGGGGAACCCTACAATGAGCAGTTCTTC.

This clonotype was seen at least ten times. The gene calls are TRBV12-3 or TRBV12-4 and TRBJ2-1, with a weak D call TRBD2 (6 bases). The CDR3 has 15 amino acids. Between the trimmed V and J ends, which lost 1 base and 7 bases, there was a span of 14 bases. The CDR3 spells CASSLGDSGLNEQFF. CDR3 in DNA: TGTGCCAGCAGTTTAGGGGACTCGGGACTGAATGAGCAGTTCTTC.

This clonotype showed up just a few times. The chain carries TRBV5-1 and TRBJ2-5; a possible D gene is TRBD1 (6 bases). Trimming pared 4 bases from V and 0 bases from J, leaving 10 bases between. Germline V gene lookup returns CDR1 SGHRS and CDR2 YFSETQ. CDR3 length equals 14 residues. In DNA form, the CDR3 reads TGCGCCAGCAGCCTCGGGACAAACCAAGAGACCCAGTACTTC. Translating it yields CASSLGTNQETQYF.

This clonotype was seen a handful of times. V usage is TRBV10-3 and J usage is TRBJ1-4; D is unclear. Germline CDR1 ENHRY, CDR2 SYGVKD. V gave up 6 bases and J gave up 0 bases, with 5 bases separating them. The CDR3 contains 13 residues. The CDR3 DNA reads as TGTGCCATCAGACCTACAACTAATGAAAAACTGTTTTTT. This sequence encodes CAIRPTTNEKLFF.

V is TRBV5-1 and J is TRBJ2-7; tentatively, D is TRBD1 or TRBD2 (6 bases each). CDR1 is SGHRS and CDR2 is YFSETQ in the germline V gene. The CDR3 has 14 amino acids. The V end lost 4 bases, the J end lost 2 bases, and 13 bases lay between the germline ends. The CDR3, as DNA: TGCGCCAGCAGCCCCCTGGGGGGCACCTACGAGCAGTACTTC. Translation: CASSPLGGTYEQYF. Looking up the rest from reference TRBV5-1 and TRBJ2-7 gives the full variable domain: KAGVTQTPRYLIKTRGQQVTLSCSPISGHRSVSWYQQTPGQGLQFLFEYFSETQRNKGNFPGRFSGRQFSNSRSEMNVSTLELGDSALYLCASSPLGGTYEQYFGPGTRLTVT.

CDR3 in DNA: TGTGCCAGCAGTTTACTCAGTTGGATGTCTGGGGCCAACGTCCTGACTTTC. Translated: CASSLLSWMSGANVLTF. The chain links TRBV12-3 or TRBV12-4 to TRBJ2-6; D is uncertain. The ends were cut back, 2 bases at V and 1 base at J, with 12 bases in the middle. CDR3 length: 17 residues.

In its sample, this clonotype was seen many times. The rearrangement joins TRBV10-3 to TRBJ2-7, with 9 bases lining up with TRBD1. V trimming: 0 bases; J trimming: 5 bases; junction bases outside the gene matches: 5. From germline, CDR1 is ENHRY and CDR2 SYGVKD. The CDR3 is 15 amino acids. The CDR3 nucleotides read TGTGCCATCAGTGAGTCGATGGACAGGGGCCACGAGCAGTACTTC. Its protein product is CAISESMDRGHEQYF.

The rearrangement joins TRBV20-1 to TRBJ1-2; 7 nucleotides align to TRBD1. In germline, CDR1 is DFQATT, CDR2 SNEGSKA (reference sequence). The V segment lost 6 bases and the J segment 8 bases; nucleotides outside the gene matches: 9. The CDR3 runs 12 residues. The CDR3 nucleotides read TGCAGTGCCACCCCCGGGACAGAAGGCTACACCTTC. Translation gives CSATPGTEGYTF.

This clonotype appeared a single time. The rearrangement links TRBV12-3 or TRBV12-4 to TRBJ2-5; 7 bases agree with TRBD1. J gave up 5 bases and V 6 bases, and 9 bases lay outside the gene matches. CDR3 length equals 14 residues. CDR3 sequence (DNA): TGTGCCAGCAGCGACCGACAGGGTTTCGAGACCCAGTACTTC. Residues: CASSDRQGFETQYF.